This T cell receptor beta chain was identified in a study of metastatic and nonmetastatic thyroid tumors. This clone was seen at least ten times. As handled by the study authors: Built for papillary thyroid cancer, a distant-metastasis classifier drew on CDR3 differences across clinicopathological groups. TCRdb recomputed clones from the PCR reads via MiXCR. These V and J calls rely on TCRdb rather than the paper's analysis. The table includes 45,000 to 55,000 clones, around 23% detected once. Prior to thyroid surgery, none of the patients had received any treatment. The V gene lost 7 bases and the J gene lost 4 bases, with 17 bases spanning the gap. The CDR3 length is 15 residues. Looked up from germline, CDR1 is MNHNS and CDR2 is SASEGT.

The sample was blood. This receptor was identified in a male donor with papillary thyroid cancer or a benign thyroid nodule (not recorded which). Some clones in this sample may be carry-over from other donors' samples. V usage is TRBV6-1 and J usage is TRBJ2-1, with D tentatively TRBD1 or TRBD2 (6 bases each). For the CDR3, the DNA is TGTGCCAGCACCCAAAGGGGGGATGGGTACAATGAGCAGTTCTTC. The encoded protein is CASTQRGDGYNEQFF.